Below, one T cell receptor beta chain is given with its context. Its target is unknown. The sample belongs to a study of a mutant IDH1 vaccine in newly diagnosed glioma. About the research overall: During weeks 1, 3, 5, 7, 11, 15, 19 and 23, patients received eight vaccinations. Patients were pretreated with radiotherapy, temozolomide, or both, mostly both. Vaccine dosing followed radiotherapy by 4-6 weeks, or accompanied temozolomide cycles.

Profiled with immunoSEQ multiplex PCR; TCRdb holds only in-frame clones, not every one. The sample gives 20,000 to 30,000 clones, roughly three quarters of which show up once; around 7.2% is in the top ten. Indicated time point: week 5, during vaccination. Each dose delivered 300 ug of mutant IDH1 20-mer peptide subcutaneously with imiquimod. The specimen was PBMCs, collected from a glioma patient whose treatment included an IDH1 peptide vaccine. The TCR originated in a man in his forties with glioma. Some clones in this sample may be carry-over from other donors' samples.

This chain's CDR3 is CAIRPSVNTEAFF. The CDR3 coding sequence is TGTGCCATCAGACCATCGGTGAACACTGAAGCTTTCTTT. V and J are TRBV10-3 and TRBJ1-1; D remains unclear. CDR3 length equals 13 residues. V dropped 6 bases and J dropped 0 bases, with 8 bases sitting between them. Looked up from germline, CDR1 is ENHRY and CDR2 is SYGVKD.